One sample yielded the 8 T cell receptor beta chains listed below, sequenced in a study of neurological immune-mediated disorders. TCRdb re-derived calls from the 5' RACE reads in MiXCR, one entry per CDR3 protein. Of 40,000 or so distinct CDR3 sequences listed, approximately 14% are singletons. Sequencing used PBMCs. The receptor set was obtained from a woman in her forties or fifties with HTLV-1-associated myelopathy (HAM/TSP).

The V and J genes are TRBV29-1 and TRBJ2-2; possibly TRBD2 for D (6 bases). V shed 8 bases and J shed 6 bases, with 16 bases lying between them. The CDR3 runs to 13 residues. Germline V CDR1 and CDR2: SQVTM, ANQGSEA. CDR3 amino acids: CSTIHGGAGELFF. The CDR3 coding sequence is TGCAGCACCATCCACGGCGGGGCCGGGGAGCTGTTTTTT.

Concerning this clonotype: One end of the junction is discordant with germline, which a read error may explain. The genes are TRBV5-1 and TRBJ2-6; D possibly matches TRBD1 or TRBD2 (5 bases each). Germline loops: CDR1 SGHRS, CDR2 YFSETQ. The CDR3 loop spans 16 amino acids. The CDR3 region is CTSSPVWWTGADVLSF. The CDR3 region has the DNA TGCACCAGCAGCCCCGTTTGGTGGACTGGGGCCGACGTCCTGAGTTTC.

This clonotype was seen many times. This chain uses TRBV6-6 with TRBJ2-1; 8 nucleotides align to TRBD2. CDR1 is MNHNY and CDR2 is SVGAGI in the germline V gene (reference sequence). This CDR3 is built from 17 residues. Trimming at V came to 2 bases and at J to 0 bases, leaving 6 bases not matched to a gene. CDR3 sequence: CASSYMAGGRSYNEQFF. DNA for the CDR3: TGTGCCAGCAGTTACATGGCGGGGGGCCGCTCCTACAATGAGCAGTTCTTC.

This clonotype came up many times. The chain couples TRBV3-1 to TRBJ1-6; D remains ambiguous. CDR1 and CDR2 from the germline V gene are LGHDT and YNNKEL (reference sequence). This CDR3 has 14 residues. The V end was cut by 0 bases, the J end by 7 bases, with 7 bases between. The CDR3 loop reads CASSQEGGNSPLHF. The DNA for the CDR3 is TGTGCCAGCAGCCAAGAGGGTGGAAATTCACCCCTCCACTTT.

This clonotype was counted many times. The chain couples TRBV7-9 to TRBJ1-1; 10 bases map to TRBD1. This CDR3 region has 17 residues. The V gene end was trimmed by 5 bases and the J gene end by 1 base; junction bases not matched to a gene: 10. CDR1 SEHNR and CDR2 FQNEAQ come from the germline V gene (reference sequence). CDR3 DNA: TGTGCCAGCAGCCTGTTACGACAGGGGGCAGAGAACACTGAAGCTTTCTTT. It encodes CASSLLRQGAENTEAFF.

At least ten counts were recorded for this clonotype. The rearrangement uses TRBV7-2 and TRBJ2-2, with D uncertain. Trimming pared 4 bases from V and 8 bases from J, leaving 8 bases between. Germline CDR1 is SGHTA and CDR2 is FQGNSA. The CDR3 consists of 12 residues. This chain's CDR3 is CASSWGIGELFF. CDR3 DNA sequence: TGTGCCAGCAGCTGGGGTATAGGGGAGCTGTTTTTT.

This clonotype was recorded at least ten times. The chain links TRBV20-1 to TRBJ2-5; weak D call: TRBD1 (5 bases). This CDR3 has 12 residues. The V end lost 3 bases, the J end lost 5 bases, and 10 bases lay between the germline ends. Germline assignment: CDR1 DFQATT and CDR2 SNEGSKA (reference sequence). CDR3 DNA: TGCAGTGCTAGGACAGTGCGGGAGACCCAGTACTTC. Protein: CSARTVRETQYF.

This clonotype was picked up many times. The rearrangement uses TRBV27 and TRBJ1-4, with 7 bases that match TRBD1. Germline CDR1 reads MNHEY; CDR2 reads SMNVEV (reference sequence). After removal of 2 bases from V and 4 bases from J, the junction contained 10 bases not matched to a gene. This CDR3 is built from 17 residues. CDR3 DNA: TGTGCCAGCAGTTTAAGGGCTAGTGGGACAGATAATGAAAAACTGTTTTTT. Translated: CASSLRASGTDNEKLFF.